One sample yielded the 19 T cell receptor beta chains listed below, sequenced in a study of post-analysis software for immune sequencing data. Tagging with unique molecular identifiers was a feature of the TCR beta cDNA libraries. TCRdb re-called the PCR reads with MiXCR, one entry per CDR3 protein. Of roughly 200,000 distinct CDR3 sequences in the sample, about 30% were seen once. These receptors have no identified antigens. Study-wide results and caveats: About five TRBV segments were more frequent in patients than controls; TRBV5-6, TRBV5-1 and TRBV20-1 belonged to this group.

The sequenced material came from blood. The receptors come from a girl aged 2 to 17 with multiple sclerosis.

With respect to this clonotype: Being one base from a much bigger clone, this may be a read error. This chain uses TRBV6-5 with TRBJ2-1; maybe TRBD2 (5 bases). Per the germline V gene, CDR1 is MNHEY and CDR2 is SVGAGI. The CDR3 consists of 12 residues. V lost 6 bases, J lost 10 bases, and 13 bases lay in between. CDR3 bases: TGTGCCAGCAGCCACGGGATAGGCGAGCAGTTCTTC. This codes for CASSHGIGEQFF.

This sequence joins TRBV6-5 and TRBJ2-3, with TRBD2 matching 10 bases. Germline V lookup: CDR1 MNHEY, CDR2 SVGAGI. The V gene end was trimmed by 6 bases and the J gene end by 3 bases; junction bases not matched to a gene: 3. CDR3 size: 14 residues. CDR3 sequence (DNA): TGTGCCAGCAGCCTAGCGGGGGAGACAGATACGCAGTATTTT. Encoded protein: CASSLAGETDTQYF.

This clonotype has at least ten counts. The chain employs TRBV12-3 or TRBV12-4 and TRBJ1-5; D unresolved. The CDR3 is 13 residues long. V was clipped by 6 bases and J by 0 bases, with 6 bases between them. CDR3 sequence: CASSPISNQPQHF. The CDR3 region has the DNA TGTGCCAGCAGCCCGATTAGCAATCAGCCCCAGCATTTT.

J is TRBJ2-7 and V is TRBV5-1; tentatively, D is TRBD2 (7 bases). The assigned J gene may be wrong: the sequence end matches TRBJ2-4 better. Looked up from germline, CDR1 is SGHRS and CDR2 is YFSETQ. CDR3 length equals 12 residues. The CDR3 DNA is TGCGCCAGCAGAGGGGGGGAAAACATTCAGTACTTC. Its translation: CASRGGENIQYF.

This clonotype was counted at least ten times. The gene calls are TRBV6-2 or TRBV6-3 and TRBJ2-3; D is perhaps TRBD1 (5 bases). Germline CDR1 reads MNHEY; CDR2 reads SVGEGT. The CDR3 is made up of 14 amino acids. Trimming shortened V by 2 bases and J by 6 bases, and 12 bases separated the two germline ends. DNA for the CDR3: TGTGCCAGCAGTTACGGTCAGGGTGCGGATACGCAGTATTTT. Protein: CASSYGQGADTQYF.

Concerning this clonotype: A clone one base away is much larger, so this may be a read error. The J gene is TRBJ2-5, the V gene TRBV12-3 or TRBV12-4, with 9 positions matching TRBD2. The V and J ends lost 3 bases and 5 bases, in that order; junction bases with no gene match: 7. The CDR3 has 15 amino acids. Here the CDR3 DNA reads TGTGCCAGCAGTTTGAAGCTAGCGGGGTGGGAGACCCAGTACTTC. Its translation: CASSLKLAGWETQYF.

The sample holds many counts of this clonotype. CDR3 coding DNA: TGTGCCAGCAGTGACTATGCCCGGGGAGACAATGAGCAGTTCTTC. It translates to CASSDYARGDNEQFF. J is TRBJ2-1 and V is TRBV6-4, with a tentative D call TRBD2 (5 bases). Trimming pared 1 base from V and 5 bases from J, leaving 12 bases between. CDR3 size: 15 residues. CDR1 is MRHNA and CDR2 is SNTAGT in the germline V gene.

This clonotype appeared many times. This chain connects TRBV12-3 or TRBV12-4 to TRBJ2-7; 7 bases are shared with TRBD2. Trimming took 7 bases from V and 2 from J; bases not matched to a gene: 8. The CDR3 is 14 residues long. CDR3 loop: CASTHSGATYEQYF. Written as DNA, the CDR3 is TGTGCCAGCACCCACAGCGGGGCCACCTACGAGCAGTACTTC.

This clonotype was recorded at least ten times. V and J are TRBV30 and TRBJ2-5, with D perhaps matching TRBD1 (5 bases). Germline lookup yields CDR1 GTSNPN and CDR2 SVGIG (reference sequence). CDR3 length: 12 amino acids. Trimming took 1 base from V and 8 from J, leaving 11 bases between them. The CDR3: CAWSGTRATQYF. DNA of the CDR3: TGTGCCTGGAGTGGGACAAGGGCAACCCAGTACTTC.

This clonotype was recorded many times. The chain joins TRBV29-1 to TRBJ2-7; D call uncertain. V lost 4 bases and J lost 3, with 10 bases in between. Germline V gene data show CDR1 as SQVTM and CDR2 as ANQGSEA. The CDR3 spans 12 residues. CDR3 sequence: CSVVGASYEQYF. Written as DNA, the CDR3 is TGCAGCGTTGTCGGCGCGAGCTACGAGCAGTACTTC.

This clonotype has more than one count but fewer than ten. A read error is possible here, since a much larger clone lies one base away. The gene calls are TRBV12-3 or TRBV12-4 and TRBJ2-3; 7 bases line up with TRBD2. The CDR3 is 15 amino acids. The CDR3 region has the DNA TGTGCCAGCAGTTCCGGCGGGAGAAGCACAGATGCGCAGTATTTT. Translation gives CASSSGGRSTDAQYF.

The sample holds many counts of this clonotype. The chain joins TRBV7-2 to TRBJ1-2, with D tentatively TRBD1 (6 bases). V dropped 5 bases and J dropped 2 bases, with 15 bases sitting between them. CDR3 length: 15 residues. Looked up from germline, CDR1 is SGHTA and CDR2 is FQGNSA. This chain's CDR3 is CASSSKTGANYGYTF. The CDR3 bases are TGTGCCAGCAGCAGTAAGACAGGCGCCAACTATGGCTACACCTTC.

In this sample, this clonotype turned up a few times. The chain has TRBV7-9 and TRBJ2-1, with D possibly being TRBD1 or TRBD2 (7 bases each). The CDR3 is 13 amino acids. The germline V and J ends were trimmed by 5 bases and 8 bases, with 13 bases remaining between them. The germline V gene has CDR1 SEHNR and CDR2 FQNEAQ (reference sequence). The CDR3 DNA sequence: TGTGCCAGCAGCCCGCCAGGGGGGGATGAGCAGTTCTTC. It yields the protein CASSPPGGDEQFF.

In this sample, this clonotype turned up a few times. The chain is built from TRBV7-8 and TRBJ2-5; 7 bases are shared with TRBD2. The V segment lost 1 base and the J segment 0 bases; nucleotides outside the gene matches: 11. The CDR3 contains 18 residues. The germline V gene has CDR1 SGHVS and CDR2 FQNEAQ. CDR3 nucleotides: TGTGCCAGCAGCTTAGATGCAAACGGGGGGTCCTACCAAGAGACCCAGTACTTC. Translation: CASSLDANGGSYQETQYF.

The CDR3: CARSPRLAGGTSYNEQFF. The CDR3 region has the DNA TGTGCCAGAAGCCCTCGACTAGCGGGGGGAACCTCCTACAATGAGCAGTTCTTC. This chain joins TRBV5-3 and TRBJ2-1, with 13 bases lining up with TRBD2. TRBV5-3 is labeled an ORF, and its function is uncertain. V trimming: 4 bases; J trimming: 0 bases; junction bases outside the gene matches: 7. The CDR3 is 18 amino acids.

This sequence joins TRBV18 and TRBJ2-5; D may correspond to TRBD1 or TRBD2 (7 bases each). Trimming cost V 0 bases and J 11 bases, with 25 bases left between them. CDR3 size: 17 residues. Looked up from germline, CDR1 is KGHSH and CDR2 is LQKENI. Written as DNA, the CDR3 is TGTGCCAGCTCACCACCGCAGGGGGGGGCTTTCTACAATGAGCAGTACTTC. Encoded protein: CASSPPQGGAFYNEQYF. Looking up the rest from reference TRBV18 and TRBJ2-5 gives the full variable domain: NAGVMQNPRHLVRRRGQEARLRCSPMKGHSHVYWYRQLPEEGLKFMVYLQKENIIDESGMPKERFSAEFPKEGPSILRIQQVVRGDSAAYFCASSPPQGGAFYNEQYFGPGTRLLVL.

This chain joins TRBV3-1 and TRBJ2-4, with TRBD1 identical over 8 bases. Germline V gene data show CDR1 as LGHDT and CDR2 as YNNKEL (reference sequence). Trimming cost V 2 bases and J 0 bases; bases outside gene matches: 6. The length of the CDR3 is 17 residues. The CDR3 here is CASSQRVQGAAKNIQYF. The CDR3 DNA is TGTGCCAGCAGCCAAAGGGTTCAGGGGGCAGCCAAAAACATTCAGTACTTC.

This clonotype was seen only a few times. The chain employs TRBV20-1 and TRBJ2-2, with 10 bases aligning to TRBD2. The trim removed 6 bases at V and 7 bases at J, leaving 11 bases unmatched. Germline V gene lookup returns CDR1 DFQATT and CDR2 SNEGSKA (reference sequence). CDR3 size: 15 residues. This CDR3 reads CSAKGASGSIGELFF. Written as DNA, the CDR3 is TGCAGTGCCAAAGGCGCTAGCGGGAGCATCGGGGAGCTGTTTTTT.

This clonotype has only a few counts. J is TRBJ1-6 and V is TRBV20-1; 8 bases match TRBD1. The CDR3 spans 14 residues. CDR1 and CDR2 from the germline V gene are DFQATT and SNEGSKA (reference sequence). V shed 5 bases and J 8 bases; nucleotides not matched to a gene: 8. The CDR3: CSAPRGRTDSPLHF. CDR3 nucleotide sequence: TGCAGTGCTCCCAGGGGGCGGACCGATTCACCCCTCCACTTT.